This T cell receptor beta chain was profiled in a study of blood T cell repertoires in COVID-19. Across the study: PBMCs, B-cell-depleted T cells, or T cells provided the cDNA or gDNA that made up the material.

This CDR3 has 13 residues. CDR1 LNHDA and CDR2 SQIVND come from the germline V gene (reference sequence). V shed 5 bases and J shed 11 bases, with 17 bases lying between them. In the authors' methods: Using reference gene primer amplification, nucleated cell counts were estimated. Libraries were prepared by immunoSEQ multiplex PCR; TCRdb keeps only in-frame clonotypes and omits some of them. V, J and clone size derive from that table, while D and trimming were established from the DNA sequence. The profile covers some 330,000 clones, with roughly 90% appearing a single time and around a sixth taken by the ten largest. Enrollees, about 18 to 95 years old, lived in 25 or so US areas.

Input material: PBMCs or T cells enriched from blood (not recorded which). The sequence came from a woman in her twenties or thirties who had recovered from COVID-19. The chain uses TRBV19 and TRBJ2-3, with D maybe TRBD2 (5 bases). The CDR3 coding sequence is TGTGCCAGTAGTCGAGAGGGTGGCAGGATGCAGTATTTT. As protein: CASSREGGRMQYF.